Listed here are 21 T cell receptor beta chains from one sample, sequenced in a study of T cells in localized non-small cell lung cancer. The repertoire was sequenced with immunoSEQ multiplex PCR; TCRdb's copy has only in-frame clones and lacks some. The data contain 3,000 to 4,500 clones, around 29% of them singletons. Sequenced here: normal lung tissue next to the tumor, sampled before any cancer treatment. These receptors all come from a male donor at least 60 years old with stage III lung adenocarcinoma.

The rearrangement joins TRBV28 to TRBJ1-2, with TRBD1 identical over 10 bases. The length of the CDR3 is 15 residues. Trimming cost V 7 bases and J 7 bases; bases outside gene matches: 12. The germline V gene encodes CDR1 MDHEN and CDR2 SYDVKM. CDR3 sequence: CASITPRTGGGGYTF. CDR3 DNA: TGTGCCAGCATCACGCCCCGGACAGGGGGGGGTGGCTACACCTTC.

CDR3 loop: CASSLVGTGTGYTF. The CDR3 DNA reads as TGTGCCAGCAGCTTAGTCGGGACAGGGACTGGCTACACCTTC. The rearrangement joins TRBV11-3 to TRBJ1-2; TRBD1 agrees at 9 bases. Germline lookup yields CDR1 SGHNT and CDR2 YENEEA. Trimming removed 1 base from V and 7 bases from J; junction bases left unmatched: 4. The CDR3 is made up of 14 amino acids.

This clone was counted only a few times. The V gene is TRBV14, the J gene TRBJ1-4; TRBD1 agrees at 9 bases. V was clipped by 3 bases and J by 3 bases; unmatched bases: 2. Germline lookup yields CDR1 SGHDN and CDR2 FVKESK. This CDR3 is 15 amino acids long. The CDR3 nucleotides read TGTGCCAGCAGCCACCGGACAGGGGCTAATGAAAAACTGTTTTTT. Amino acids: CASSHRTGANEKLFF.

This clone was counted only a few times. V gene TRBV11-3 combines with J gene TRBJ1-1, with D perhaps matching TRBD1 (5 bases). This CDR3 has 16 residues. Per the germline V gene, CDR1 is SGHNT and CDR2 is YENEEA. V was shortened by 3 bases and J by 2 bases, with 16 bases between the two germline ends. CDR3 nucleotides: TGTGCCAGCAGCTTTACCCGGGGGATTGATAACACTGAAGCTTTCTTT. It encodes CASSFTRGIDNTEAFF. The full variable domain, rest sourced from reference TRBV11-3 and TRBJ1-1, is EAGVVQSPRYKIIEKKQPVAFWCNPISGHNTLYWYLQNLGQGPELLIRYENEEAVDDSQLPKDRFSAERLKGVDSTLKIQPAELGDSAVYLCASSFTRGIDNTEAFFGQGTRLTVV.

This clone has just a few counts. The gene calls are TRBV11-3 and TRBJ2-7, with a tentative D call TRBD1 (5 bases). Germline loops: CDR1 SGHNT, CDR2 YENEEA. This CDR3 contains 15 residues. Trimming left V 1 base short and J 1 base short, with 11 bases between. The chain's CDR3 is CASSLGQGGSYEQYF. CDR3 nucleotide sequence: TGTGCCAGCAGCTTAGGGCAGGGTGGGTCCTACGAGCAGTACTTC. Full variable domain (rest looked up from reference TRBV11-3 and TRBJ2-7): EAGVVQSPRYKIIEKKQPVAFWCNPISGHNTLYWYLQNLGQGPELLIRYENEEAVDDSQLPKDRFSAERLKGVDSTLKIQPAELGDSAVYLCASSLGQGGSYEQYFGPGTRLTVT.

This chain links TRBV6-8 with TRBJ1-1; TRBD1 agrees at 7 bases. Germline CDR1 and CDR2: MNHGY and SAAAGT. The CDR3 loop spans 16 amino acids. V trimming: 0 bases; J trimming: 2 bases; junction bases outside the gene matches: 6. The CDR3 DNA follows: TGTGCCAGCAGTTACTCCACGACAGGGTTTAACACTGAAGCTTTCTTT. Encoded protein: CASSYSTTGFNTEAFF.

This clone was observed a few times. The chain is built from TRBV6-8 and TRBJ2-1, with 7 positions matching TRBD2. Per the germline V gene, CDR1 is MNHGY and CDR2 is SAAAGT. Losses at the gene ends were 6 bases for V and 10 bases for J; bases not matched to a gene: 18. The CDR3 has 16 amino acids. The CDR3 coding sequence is TGTGCCAGCAGGGACCCGGGGGGTCACTACGAGGGGGAGCAGTTCTTC. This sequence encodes CASRDPGGHYEGEQFF.

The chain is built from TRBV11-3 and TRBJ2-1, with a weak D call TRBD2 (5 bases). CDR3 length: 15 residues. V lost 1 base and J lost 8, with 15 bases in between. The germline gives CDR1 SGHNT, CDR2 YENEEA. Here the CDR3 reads CASSLVGKGFDEQFF. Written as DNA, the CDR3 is TGTGCCAGCAGCTTAGTCGGGAAAGGGTTCGATGAGCAGTTCTTC. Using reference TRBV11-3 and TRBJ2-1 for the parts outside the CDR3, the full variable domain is EAGVVQSPRYKIIEKKQPVAFWCNPISGHNTLYWYLQNLGQGPELLIRYENEEAVDDSQLPKDRFSAERLKGVDSTLKIQPAELGDSAVYLCASSLVGKGFDEQFFGPGTRLTVL.

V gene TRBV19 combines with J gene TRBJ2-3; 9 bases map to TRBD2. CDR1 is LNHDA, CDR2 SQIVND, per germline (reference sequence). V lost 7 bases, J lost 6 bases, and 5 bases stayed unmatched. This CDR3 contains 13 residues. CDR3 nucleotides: TGTGCCAGTAAGGTAGCGGGAGCGGATACGCAGTATTTT. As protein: CASKVAGADTQYF.

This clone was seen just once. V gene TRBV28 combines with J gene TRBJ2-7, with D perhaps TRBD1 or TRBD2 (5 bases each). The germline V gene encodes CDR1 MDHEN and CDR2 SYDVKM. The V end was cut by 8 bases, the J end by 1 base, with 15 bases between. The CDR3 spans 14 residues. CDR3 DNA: TGTGCCAGCCAGGGACGGCTTAGTTCCTACGAGCAGTACTTC. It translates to CASQGRLSSYEQYF.

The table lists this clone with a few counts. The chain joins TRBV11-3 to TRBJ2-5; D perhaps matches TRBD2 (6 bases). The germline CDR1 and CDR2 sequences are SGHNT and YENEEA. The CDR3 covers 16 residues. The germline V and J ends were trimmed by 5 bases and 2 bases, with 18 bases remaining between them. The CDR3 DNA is TGTGCCAGCAGCCTAAGTCGGGGGTACCGACAAGAGACCCAGTACTTC. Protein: CASSLSRGYRQETQYF.

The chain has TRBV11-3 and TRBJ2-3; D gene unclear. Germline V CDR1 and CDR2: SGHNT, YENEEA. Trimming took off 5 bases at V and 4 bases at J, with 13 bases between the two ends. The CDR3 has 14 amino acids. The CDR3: CASSRDAGADTQYF. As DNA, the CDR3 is TGTGCCAGCAGCAGGGATGCAGGCGCAGATACGCAGTATTTT.

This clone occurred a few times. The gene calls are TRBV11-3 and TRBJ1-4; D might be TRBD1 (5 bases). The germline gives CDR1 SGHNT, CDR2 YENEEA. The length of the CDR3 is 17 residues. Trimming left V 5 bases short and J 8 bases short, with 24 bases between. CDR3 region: CASSLGEGIFRYEKLFF. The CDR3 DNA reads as TGTGCCAGCAGCCTGGGTGAGGGGATTTTCCGATACGAAAAACTGTTTTTT.

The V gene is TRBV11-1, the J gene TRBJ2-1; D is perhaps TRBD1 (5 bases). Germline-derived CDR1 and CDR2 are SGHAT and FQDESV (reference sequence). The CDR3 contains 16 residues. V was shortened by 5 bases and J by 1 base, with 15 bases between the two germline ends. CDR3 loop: CASSADTRRSYNEQFF. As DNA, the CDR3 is TGTGCCAGCAGCGCGGACACCCGAAGGTCCTACAATGAGCAGTTCTTC.

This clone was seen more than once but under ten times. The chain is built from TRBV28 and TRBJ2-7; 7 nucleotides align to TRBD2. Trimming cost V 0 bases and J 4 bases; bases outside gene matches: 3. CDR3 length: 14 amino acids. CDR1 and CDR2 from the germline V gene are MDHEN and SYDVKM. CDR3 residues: CASSLWGGRYEQYF. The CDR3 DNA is TGTGCCAGCAGTTTATGGGGGGGGAGATACGAGCAGTACTTC.

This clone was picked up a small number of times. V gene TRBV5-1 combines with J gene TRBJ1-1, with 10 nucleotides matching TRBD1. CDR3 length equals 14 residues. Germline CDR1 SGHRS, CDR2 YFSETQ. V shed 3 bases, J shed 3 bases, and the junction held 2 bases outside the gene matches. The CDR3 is CASSSTGGYTEAFF. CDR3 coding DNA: TGCGCCAGCAGCTCGACAGGGGGCTACACTGAAGCTTTCTTT.

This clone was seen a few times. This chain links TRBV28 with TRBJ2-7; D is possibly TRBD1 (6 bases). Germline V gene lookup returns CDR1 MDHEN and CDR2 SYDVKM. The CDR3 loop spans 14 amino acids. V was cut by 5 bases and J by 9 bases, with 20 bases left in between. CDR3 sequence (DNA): TGTGCCAGCAGTCAGGGGTCATCGATCGGAGGGCAGTACTTC. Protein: CASSQGSSIGGQYF.

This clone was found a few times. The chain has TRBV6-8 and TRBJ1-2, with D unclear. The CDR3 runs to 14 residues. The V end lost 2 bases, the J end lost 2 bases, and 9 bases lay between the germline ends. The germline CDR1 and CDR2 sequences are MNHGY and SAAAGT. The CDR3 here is CASSYGKSNYGYTF. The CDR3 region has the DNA TGTGCCAGCAGTTACGGGAAGTCGAACTATGGCTACACCTTC.

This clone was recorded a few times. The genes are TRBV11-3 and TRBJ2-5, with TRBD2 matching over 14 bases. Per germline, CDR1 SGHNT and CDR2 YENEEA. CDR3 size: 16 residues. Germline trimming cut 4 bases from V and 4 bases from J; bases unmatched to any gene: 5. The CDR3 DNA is TGTGCCAGCAGCTCCAGACTAGCGGGAGGGCTAGAGACCCAGTACTTC. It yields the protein CASSSRLAGGLETQYF.

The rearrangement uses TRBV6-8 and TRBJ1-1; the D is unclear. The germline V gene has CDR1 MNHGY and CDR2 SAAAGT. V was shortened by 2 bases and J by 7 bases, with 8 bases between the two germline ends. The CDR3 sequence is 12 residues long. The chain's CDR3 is CASSYVTGEAFF. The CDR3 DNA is TGTGCCAGCAGTTACGTTACGGGTGAAGCTTTCTTT.

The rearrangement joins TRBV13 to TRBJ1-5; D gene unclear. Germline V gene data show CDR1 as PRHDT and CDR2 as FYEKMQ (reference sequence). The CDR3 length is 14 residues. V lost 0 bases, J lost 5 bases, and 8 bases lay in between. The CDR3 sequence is CASSLGGGDQPQHF. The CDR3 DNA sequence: TGTGCCAGCAGCTTAGGCGGTGGGGATCAGCCCCAGCATTTT.